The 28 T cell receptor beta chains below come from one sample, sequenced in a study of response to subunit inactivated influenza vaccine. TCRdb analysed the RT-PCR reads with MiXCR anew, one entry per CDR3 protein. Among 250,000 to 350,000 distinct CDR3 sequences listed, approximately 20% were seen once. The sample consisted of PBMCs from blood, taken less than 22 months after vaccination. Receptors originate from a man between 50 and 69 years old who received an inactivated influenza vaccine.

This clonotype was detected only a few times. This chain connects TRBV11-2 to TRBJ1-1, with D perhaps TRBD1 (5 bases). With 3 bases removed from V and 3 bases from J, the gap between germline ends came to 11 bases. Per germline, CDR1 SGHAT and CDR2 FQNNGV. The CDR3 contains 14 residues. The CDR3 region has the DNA TGTGCCAGCAGCTTCCAGGGAGGGGACACTGAAGCTTTCTTT. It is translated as CASSFQGGDTEAFF.

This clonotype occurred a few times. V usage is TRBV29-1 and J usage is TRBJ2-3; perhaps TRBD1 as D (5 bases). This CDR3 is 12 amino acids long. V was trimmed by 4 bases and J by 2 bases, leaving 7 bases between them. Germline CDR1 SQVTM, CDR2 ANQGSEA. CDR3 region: CSVGQYTDTQYF. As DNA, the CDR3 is TGCAGCGTTGGACAGTACACAGATACGCAGTATTTT.

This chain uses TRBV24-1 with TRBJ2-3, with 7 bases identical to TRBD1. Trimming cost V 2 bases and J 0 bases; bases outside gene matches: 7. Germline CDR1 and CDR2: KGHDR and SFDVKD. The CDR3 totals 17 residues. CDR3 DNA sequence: TGTGCCACCAGTGATTGGGTCCGGGACAGAAGCACAGATACGCAGTATTTT. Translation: CATSDWVRDRSTDTQYF.

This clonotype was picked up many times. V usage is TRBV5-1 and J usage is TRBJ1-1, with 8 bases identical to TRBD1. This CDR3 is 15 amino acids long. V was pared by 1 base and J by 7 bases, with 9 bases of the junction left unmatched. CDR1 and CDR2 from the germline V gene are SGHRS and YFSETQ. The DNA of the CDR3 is TGCGCCAGCAGCTTGATACCCGGACAGGGAATTGAAGCTTTCTTT. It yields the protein CASSLIPGQGIEAFF.

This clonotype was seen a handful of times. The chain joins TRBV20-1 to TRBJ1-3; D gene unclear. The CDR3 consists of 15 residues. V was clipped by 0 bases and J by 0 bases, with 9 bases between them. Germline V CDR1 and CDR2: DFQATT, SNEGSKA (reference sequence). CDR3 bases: TGCAGTGCTAGAGATAGTGCAGTCTCTGGAAACACCATATATTTT. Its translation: CSARDSAVSGNTIYF.

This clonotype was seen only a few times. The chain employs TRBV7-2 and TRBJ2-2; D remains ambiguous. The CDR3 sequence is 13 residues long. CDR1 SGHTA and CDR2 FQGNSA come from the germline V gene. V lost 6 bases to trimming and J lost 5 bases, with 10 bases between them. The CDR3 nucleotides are TGTGCCAGCAGTCCGGTGGGTACCGGGGAGCTGTTTTTT. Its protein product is CASSPVGTGELFF.

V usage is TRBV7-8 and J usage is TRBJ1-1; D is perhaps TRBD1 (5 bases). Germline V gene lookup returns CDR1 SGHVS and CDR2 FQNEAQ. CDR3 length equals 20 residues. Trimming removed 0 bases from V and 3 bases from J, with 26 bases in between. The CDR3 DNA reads TGTGCCAGCAGCTTAGCGAGTATGGGGCTATGGGGGGGATTCGACACTGAAGCTTTCTTT. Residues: CASSLASMGLWGGFDTEAFF. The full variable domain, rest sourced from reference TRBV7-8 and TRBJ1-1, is GAGVSQSPRYKVAKRGQDVALRCDPISGHVSLFWYQQALGQGPEFLTYFQNEAQLDKSGLPSDRFFAERPEGSVSTLKIQRTQQEDSAVYLCASSLASMGLWGGFDTEAFFGQGTRLTVV.

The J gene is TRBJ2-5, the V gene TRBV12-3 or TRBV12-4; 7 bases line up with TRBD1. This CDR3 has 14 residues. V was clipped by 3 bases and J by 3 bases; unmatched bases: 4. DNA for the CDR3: TGTGCCAGCAGTTTTGTCAGGGGGAAAGAGACCCAGTACTTC. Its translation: CASSFVRGKETQYF.

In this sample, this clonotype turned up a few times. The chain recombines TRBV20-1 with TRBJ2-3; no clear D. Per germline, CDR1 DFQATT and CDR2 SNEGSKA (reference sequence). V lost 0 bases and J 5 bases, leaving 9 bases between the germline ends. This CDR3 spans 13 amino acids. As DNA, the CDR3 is TGCAGTGCTAGAGACCTATCAGGAGATACGCAGTATTTT. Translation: CSARDLSGDTQYF.

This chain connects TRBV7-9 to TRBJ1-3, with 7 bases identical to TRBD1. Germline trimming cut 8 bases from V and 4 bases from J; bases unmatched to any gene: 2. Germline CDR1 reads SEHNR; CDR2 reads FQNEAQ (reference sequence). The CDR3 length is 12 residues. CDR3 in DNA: TGTGCCAGCGGGACAGAGGGAAACACCATATATTTT. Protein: CASGTEGNTIYF.

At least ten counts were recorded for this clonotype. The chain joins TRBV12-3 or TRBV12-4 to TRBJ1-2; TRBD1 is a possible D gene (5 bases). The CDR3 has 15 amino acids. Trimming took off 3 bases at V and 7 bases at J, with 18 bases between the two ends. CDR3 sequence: CASSLGFRGDSGYTF. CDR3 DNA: TGTGCCAGCAGTTTGGGGTTTCGAGGGGATTCTGGCTACACCTTC.

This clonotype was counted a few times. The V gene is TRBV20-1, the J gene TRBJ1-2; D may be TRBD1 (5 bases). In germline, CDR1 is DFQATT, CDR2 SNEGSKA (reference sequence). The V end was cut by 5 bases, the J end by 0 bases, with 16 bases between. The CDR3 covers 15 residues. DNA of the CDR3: TGCAGTGCTCGGGGCGTGCTTGGGGCTAACTATGGCTACACCTTC. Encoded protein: CSARGVLGANYGYTF.

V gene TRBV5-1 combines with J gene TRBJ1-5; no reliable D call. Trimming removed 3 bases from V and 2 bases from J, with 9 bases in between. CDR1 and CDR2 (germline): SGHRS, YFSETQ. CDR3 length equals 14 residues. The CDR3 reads CASSWGDGNQPQHF. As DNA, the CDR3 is TGCGCCAGCAGCTGGGGAGACGGCAATCAGCCCCAGCATTTT.

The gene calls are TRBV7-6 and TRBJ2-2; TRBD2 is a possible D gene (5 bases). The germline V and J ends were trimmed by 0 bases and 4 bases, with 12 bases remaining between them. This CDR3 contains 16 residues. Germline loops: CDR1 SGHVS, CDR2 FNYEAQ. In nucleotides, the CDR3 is TGTGCCAGCAGCTTAGCCGTGGGAGAGGTCACCGGGGAGCTGTTTTTT. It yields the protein CASSLAVGEVTGELFF.

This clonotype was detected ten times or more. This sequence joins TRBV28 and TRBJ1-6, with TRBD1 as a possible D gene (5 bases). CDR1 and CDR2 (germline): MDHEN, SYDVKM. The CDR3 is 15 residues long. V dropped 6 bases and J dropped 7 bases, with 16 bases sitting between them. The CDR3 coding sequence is TGTGCCAGCAGCCCACCGGGACGGAGAAATTCACCCCTCCACTTT. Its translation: CASSPPGRRNSPLHF.

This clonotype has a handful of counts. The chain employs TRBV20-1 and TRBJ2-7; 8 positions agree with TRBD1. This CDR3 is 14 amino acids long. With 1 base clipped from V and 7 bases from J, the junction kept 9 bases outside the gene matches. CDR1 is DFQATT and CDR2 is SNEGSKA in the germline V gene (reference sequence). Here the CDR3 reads CSARGPQGALEQYF. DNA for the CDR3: TGCAGTGCTAGAGGGCCGCAGGGGGCGCTTGAGCAGTACTTC.

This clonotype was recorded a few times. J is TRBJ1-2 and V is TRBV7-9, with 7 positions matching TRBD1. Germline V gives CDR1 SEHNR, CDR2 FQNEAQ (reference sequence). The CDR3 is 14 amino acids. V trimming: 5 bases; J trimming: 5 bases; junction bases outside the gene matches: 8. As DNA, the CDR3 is TGTGCCAGCAGCACGACAGGGAGACGTTATGGCTACACCTTC. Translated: CASSTTGRRYGYTF.

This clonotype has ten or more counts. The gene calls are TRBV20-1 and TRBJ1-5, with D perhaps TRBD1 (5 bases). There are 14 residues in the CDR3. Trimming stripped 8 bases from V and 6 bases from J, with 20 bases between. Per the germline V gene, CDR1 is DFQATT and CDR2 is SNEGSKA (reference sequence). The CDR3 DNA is TGCAGTTCTCCGGGACCGGGTTGGGGTCAGCCCCAGCATTTT. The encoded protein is CSSPGPGWGQPQHF.

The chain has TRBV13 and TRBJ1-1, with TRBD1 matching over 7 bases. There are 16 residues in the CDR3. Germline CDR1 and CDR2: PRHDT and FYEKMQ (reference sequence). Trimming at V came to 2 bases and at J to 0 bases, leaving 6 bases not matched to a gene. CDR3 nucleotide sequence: TGTGCCAGCAGCTTACGAGGACAGGTGGTGAACACTGAAGCTTTCTTT. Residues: CASSLRGQVVNTEAFF.

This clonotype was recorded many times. The CDR3 coding sequence is TGCGCCAGCAGCTTGGCGGGGGGGCGGTCGTCCACTGAAGCTTTCTTT. Amino acids: CASSLAGGRSSTEAFF. V usage is TRBV5-1 and J usage is TRBJ1-1, with a tentative D call TRBD1 (6 bases). Germline V gene data show CDR1 as SGHRS and CDR2 as YFSETQ. CDR3 length equals 16 residues. V gave up 0 bases and J gave up 4 bases, with 16 bases separating them. Full variable domain (outside the CDR3, taken from reference TRBV5-1 and TRBJ1-1): KAGVTQTPRYLIKTRGQQVTLSCSPISGHRSVSWYQQTPGQGLQFLFEYFSETQRNKGNFPGRFSGRQFSNSRSEMNVSTLELGDSALYLCASSLAGGRSSTEAFFGQGTRLTVV.

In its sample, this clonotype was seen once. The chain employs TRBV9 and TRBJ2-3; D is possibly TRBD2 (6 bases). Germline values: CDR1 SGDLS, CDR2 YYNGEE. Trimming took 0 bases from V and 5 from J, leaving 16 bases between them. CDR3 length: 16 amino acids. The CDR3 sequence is CASSVVTGLGGDTQYF. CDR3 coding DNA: TGTGCCAGCAGCGTAGTTACGGGATTGGGAGGAGATACGCAGTATTTT. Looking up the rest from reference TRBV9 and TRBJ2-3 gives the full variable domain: DSGVTQTPKHLITATGQRVTLRCSPRSGDLSVYWYQQSLDQGLQFLIQYYNGEERAKGNILERFSAQQFPDLHSELNLSSLELGDSALYFCASSVVTGLGGDTQYFGPGTRLTVL.

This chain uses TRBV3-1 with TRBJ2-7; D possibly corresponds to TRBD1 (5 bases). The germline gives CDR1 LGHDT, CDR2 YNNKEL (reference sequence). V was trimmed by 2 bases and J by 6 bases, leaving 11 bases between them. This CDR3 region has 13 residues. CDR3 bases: TGTGCCAGCAGCCAAAGACAGTCATCCGAGCAGTACTTC. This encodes CASSQRQSSEQYF.

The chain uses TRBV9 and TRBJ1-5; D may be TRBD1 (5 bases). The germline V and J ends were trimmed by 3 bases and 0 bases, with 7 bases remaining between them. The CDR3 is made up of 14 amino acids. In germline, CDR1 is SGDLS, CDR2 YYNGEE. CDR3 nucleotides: TGTGCCAGCAGCGCAACAGGTAGCAATCAGCCCCAGCATTTT. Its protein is CASSATGSNQPQHF.

CDR3 protein: CASSFRTASTDTQYF. The CDR3 region has the DNA TGTGCCAGCAGCTTCAGGACAGCTAGCACAGATACGCAGTATTTT. V gene TRBV7-8 combines with J gene TRBJ2-3; D possibly corresponds to TRBD1 (6 bases). Trimming took off 3 bases at V and 0 bases at J, with 10 bases between the two ends. CDR3 size: 15 residues. In germline, CDR1 is SGHVS, CDR2 FQNEAQ.

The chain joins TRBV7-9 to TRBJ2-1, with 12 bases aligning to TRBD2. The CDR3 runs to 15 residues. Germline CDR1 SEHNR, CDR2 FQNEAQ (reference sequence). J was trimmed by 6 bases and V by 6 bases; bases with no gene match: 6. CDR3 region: CASRRTSGNINEQFF. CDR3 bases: TGTGCCAGCAGGCGGACTAGCGGGAACATCAATGAGCAGTTCTTC.

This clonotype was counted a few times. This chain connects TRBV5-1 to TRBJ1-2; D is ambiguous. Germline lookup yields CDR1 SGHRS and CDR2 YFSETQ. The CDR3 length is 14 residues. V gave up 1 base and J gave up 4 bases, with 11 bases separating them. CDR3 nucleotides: TGCGCCAGCAGCTTGTCTACGGTCTCCTATGGCTACACCTTC. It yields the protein CASSLSTVSYGYTF.

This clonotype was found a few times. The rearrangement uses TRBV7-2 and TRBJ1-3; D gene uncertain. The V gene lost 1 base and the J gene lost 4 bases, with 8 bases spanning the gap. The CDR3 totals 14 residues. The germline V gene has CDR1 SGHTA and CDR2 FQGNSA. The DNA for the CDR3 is TGTGCCAGCAGCTTAGGCCACGGCGGAAACACCATATATTTT. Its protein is CASSLGHGGNTIYF.

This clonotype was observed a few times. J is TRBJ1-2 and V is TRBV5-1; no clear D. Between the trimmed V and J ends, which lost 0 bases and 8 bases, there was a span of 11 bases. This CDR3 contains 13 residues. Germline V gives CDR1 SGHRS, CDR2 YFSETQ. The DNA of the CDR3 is TGCGCCAGCAGCTTGGTCCAGACCGGGGGCTACACCTTC. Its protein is CASSLVQTGGYTF.